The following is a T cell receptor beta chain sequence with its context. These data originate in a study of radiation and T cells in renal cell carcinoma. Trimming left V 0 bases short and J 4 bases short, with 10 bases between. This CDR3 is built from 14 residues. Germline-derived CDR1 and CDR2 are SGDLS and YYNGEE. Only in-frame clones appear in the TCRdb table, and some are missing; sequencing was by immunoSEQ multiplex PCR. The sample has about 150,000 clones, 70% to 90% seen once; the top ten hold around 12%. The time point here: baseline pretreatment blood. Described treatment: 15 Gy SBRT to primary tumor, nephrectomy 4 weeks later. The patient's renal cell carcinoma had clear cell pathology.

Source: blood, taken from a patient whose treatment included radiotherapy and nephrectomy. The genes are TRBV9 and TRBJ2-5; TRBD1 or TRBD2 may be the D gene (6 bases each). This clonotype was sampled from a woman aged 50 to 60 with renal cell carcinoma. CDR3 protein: CASSVAGEVETQYF. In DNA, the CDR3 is TGTGCCAGCAGCGTAGCAGGGGAGGTAGAGACCCAGTACTTC.